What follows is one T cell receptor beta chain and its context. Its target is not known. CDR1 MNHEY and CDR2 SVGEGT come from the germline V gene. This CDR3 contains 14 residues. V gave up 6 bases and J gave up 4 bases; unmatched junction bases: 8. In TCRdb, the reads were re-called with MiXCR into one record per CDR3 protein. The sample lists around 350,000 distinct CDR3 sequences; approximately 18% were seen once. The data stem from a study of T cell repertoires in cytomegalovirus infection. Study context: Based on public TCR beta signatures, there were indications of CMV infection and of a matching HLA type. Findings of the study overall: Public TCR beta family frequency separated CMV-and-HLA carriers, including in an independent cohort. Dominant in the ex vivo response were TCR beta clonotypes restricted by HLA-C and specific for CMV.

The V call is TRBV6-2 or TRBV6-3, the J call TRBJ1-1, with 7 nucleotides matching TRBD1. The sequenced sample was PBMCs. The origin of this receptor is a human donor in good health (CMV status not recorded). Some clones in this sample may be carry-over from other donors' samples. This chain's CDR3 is CASSSDRAITEAFF. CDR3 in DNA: TGTGCCAGCAGCTCTGACAGGGCCATCACTGAAGCTTTCTTT.